This T cell receptor (beta chain) stems from a study of blood T cells in healthy people across ages. General observations from the study: The recorded TCR beta diversity per million T cells decreased in a roughly linear manner with age. Whereas aged donors had fewer naive CD4+ cells, long-lived donors had more of them and higher diversity.

This clonotype came up a few times. The antigen is undetermined. The authors ran a second PCR of about 6 to 11 cycles using a sample-barcoded 5' primer and a J-beta primer mix. Each CDR3 protein gets one entry after TCRdb re-called the 5' RACE reads with MiXCR. The sample has around 580,000 distinct CDR3 sequences; 40% to 55% are singletons. This TCR came from a man aged 80 or over in good health. Specimen: blood.

The CDR3 region is CASRLTGLADYGYTF. The CDR3 region has the DNA TGTGCCAGCAGACTTACAGGGCTGGCAGACTATGGCTACACCTTC. V and J are TRBV27 and TRBJ1-2; possibly TRBD1 for D (6 bases). This CDR3 has 15 amino acids. The V end lost 6 bases, the J end lost 3 bases, and 17 bases lay between the germline ends. Germline-derived CDR1 and CDR2 are MNHEY and SMNVEV (reference sequence).